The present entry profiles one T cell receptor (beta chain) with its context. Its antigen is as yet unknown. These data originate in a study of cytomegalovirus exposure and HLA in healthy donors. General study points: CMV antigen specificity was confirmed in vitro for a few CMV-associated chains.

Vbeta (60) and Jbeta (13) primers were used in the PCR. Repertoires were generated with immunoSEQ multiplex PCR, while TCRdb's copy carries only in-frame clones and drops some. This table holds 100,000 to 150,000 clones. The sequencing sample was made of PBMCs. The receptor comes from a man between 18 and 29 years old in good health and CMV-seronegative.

Written as DNA, the CDR3 is TGCAGTGCTAGAGAGGGCAGGACCCAGTACTTC. Amino acids: CSAREGRTQYF. V and J are TRBV20-1 and TRBJ2-5; D is ambiguous. Germline V gene sequence: CDR1 DFQATT, CDR2 SNEGSKA (reference sequence). CDR3 length: 11 residues. Trimming left V 0 bases short and J 7 bases short, with 6 bases between.